This T cell receptor beta chain was retrieved from a study of shared clonotypes between healthy human individuals. Study as a whole: A couple of female and a few male donors aged 18 to 49 were enrolled. Findings and limits, study-wide: An effect of sequencing depth on clonotype sharing among donors was expected. Naive subsets, compared against memory subsets, generally had larger estimated richness values.

The table lists this clone with a few counts. Its antigen is currently unknown. CDR3 length: 16 residues. V was clipped by 1 base and J by 4 bases; unmatched bases: 2. CDR1 LGHNA and CDR2 YNFKEQ come from the germline V gene. Profiled with immunoSEQ multiplex PCR; TCRdb holds only in-frame clones, not every one. Seen here are 950,000 to 1,300,000 clones, around 74% observed once, and the top ten hold about 1.4%. The V gene is TRBV4-2, the J gene TRBJ2-7; TRBD2 matches 15 bases. What was sequenced was memory CD4+ T cells sorted from blood. Subset indicated: CD45RA-negative fraction. This clonotype was sampled from a man younger than 35 in good health. The CDR3 sequence: CASSQGGLAGGYEQYF. The CDR3 DNA reads as TGTGCCAGCAGCCAAGGGGGACTAGCGGGGGGTTACGAGCAGTACTTC.